Below, 31 T cell receptor beta chains from the same sample are listed, as sequenced in a study of T cell responses to AZD1222 COVID-19 vaccine. Profiled with immunoSEQ multiplex PCR; TCRdb holds only in-frame clones, not every one. The table has about 150,000 clones, more than 75% seen once. The specimen was peripheral blood, collected 28 days after the second AZD1222 dose. Source of these receptors: an adult who received the AZD1222 COVID-19 vaccine.

The chain carries TRBV27 and TRBJ2-7, with D possibly matching TRBD1 (7 bases). Deletions cut 4 bases from V and 2 bases from J, with 15 bases between. This CDR3 has 15 amino acids. Per the germline V gene, CDR1 is MNHEY and CDR2 is SMNVEV (reference sequence). The CDR3, as DNA: TGTGCCAGCAGTTCCGCGGGGACAGCAACCTACGAGCAGTACTTC. Translated, it gives CASSSAGTATYEQYF.

This chain links TRBV10-2 with TRBJ2-1; 8 bases line up with TRBD2. The germline CDR1 and CDR2 sequences are WSHSY and SAAADI. The CDR3 sequence is 16 residues long. V gave up 1 base and J gave up 4 bases; unmatched junction bases: 6. CDR3 coding DNA: TGCGCCAGCAGTGAGTTCAGCGGGGGCCTTTACAATGAGCAGTTCTTC. It encodes CASSEFSGGLYNEQFF.

The chain joins TRBV7-6 to TRBJ1-5; D perhaps matches TRBD1 (5 bases). V shed 2 bases and J shed 3 bases, with 11 bases lying between them. The CDR3 extends over 15 amino acids. Germline CDR1 is SGHVS and CDR2 is FNYEAQ. The CDR3: CASSLSGEDNQPQHF. In DNA form, the CDR3 reads TGTGCCAGCAGCTTATCGGGGGAGGACAATCAGCCCCAGCATTTT.

The J gene is TRBJ1-6, the V gene TRBV2; D gene ambiguous. The length of the CDR3 is 14 residues. V shed 0 bases and J shed 8 bases, with 8 bases lying between them. CDR1 is SNHLY, CDR2 FYNNEI, per germline. Here the CDR3 reads CASSEALFYSPLHF. CDR3 nucleotide sequence: TGTGCCAGCAGTGAAGCGCTGTTTTATTCACCCCTCCACTTT.

CDR3 residues: CASSPEPVPTNYGYTF. CDR3 in DNA: TGTGCCAGCTCCCCTGAACCCGTTCCGACTAACTATGGCTACACCTTC. This sequence joins TRBV7-6 and TRBJ1-2; D is ambiguous. This CDR3 has 16 amino acids. V shed 8 bases and J shed 0 bases, with 19 bases lying between them. In germline, CDR1 is SGHVS, CDR2 FNYEAQ.

The gene calls are TRBV3-1 (or the pseudogene TRBV3-2) and TRBJ1-1; no firm D call. The CDR3 consists of 12 residues. V dropped 3 bases and J dropped 8 bases, with 10 bases sitting between them. CDR1 is LGHDT, CDR2 YNNKEL, per germline (reference sequence). CDR3 nucleotide sequence: TGTGCCAGCAGCCACCGGGATGTCGAAGCTTTCTTT. Its protein product is CASSHRDVEAFF.

This clone was detected only once. V is TRBV12-5 and J is TRBJ2-1; 11 positions match TRBD2. The trim removed 2 bases at V and 11 bases at J, leaving 14 bases unmatched. This CDR3 region has 17 residues. Germline loops: CDR1 LGHNT, CDR2 FRNRAP. CDR3 sequence: CASGLTTERLAGPKQFF. DNA for the CDR3: TGTGCTAGTGGTTTGACCACCGAGAGACTAGCGGGACCTAAGCAGTTCTTC.

J is TRBJ2-3 and V is TRBV1; TRBD2, the table's D call, was not compared with the DNA. TRBV1 is labeled a pseudogene. CDR3 length equals 20 residues. The DNA for the CDR3 is TGCACCAGCAGCCAACTACCGGGACTAGCGGGAGTTATGGGCCCAGATACGCAGTATTTT. The encoded protein is CTSSQLPGLAGVMGPDTQYF.

The chain employs TRBV7-2 and TRBJ1-1; the D is unclear. The CDR3 length is 15 residues. Looked up from germline, CDR1 is SGHTA and CDR2 is FQGNSA. V was pared by 5 bases and J by 2 bases, with 15 bases between. The CDR3: CASSTQIAGNTEAFF. The CDR3 nucleotides are TGTGCCAGCAGCACCCAAATAGCAGGAAACACTGAAGCTTTCTTT.

V is TRBV7-2 and J is TRBJ2-1; TRBD2 might be the D (6 bases). The CDR3 runs 15 residues. The V gene's germline CDR1 is SGHTA and CDR2 FQGNSA. Trimming removed 1 base at V and 2 bases at J, with 9 bases between. CDR3 protein: CASSLGAGTYNEQFF. The CDR3 nucleotides are TGTGCCAGCAGCTTAGGGGCGGGGACCTACAATGAGCAGTTCTTC.

CDR3 sequence (DNA): TGTGCCAGCAGCTCGGACAGGGGGCGTTTCGAGACCCAGTACTTC. Residues: CASSSDRGRFETQYF. J is TRBJ2-5 and V is TRBV2, with TRBD1 identical over 11 bases. The CDR3 sequence is 15 residues long. Per the germline V gene, CDR1 is SNHLY and CDR2 is FYNNEI. Losses at the gene ends were 6 bases for V and 5 bases for J; bases not matched to a gene: 8.

The chain has TRBV19 and TRBJ1-4; tentatively, D is TRBD1 (5 bases). Germline CDR1 reads LNHDA; CDR2 reads SQIVND (reference sequence). V was trimmed by 4 bases and J by 0 bases, leaving 9 bases between them. This CDR3 has 15 residues. This CDR3 reads CASSTGTATNEKLFF. The CDR3 region has the DNA TGTGCCAGTAGTACGGGGACGGCAACTAATGAAAAACTGTTTTTT. Combining the CDR3 with reference TRBV19 and TRBJ1-4 gives the whole variable domain DGGITQSPKYLFRKEGQNVTLSCEQNLNHDAMYWYRQDPGQGLRLIYYSQIVNDFQKGDIAEGYSVSREKKESFPLTVTSAQKNPTAFYLCASSTGTATNEKLFFGSGTQLSVL.

The chain uses TRBV15 and TRBJ1-1; perhaps TRBD1 as D (5 bases). Trimming took 6 bases from V and 0 from J, leaving 11 bases between them. The CDR3 consists of 14 residues. CDR1 is LNHNV and CDR2 is YYDKDF in the germline V gene (reference sequence). This CDR3 is CATRQGIMNTEAFF. The CDR3 nucleotides read TGTGCCACCAGGCAGGGCATCATGAACACTGAAGCTTTCTTT. The whole variable domain, remainder taken from reference TRBV15 and TRBJ1-1, is DAMVIQNPRYQVTQFGKPVTLSCSQTLNHNVMYWYQQKSSQAPKLLFHYYDKDFNNEADTPDNFQSRRPNTSFCFLDIRSPGLGDTAMYLCATRQGIMNTEAFFGQGTRLTVV.

This clone was seen only a few times. The V gene is TRBV3-1 (or the pseudogene TRBV3-2), the J gene TRBJ1-1; TRBD1 might be the D (6 bases). The CDR3 extends over 15 amino acids. V gave up 0 bases and J gave up 4 bases, with 12 bases separating them. From germline, CDR1 is LGHDT and CDR2 YNNKEL (reference sequence). The CDR3 DNA sequence: TGTGCCAGCAGCCAAGATTTGGCCAGGGGCACTGAAGCTTTCTTT. Translation: CASSQDLARGTEAFF.

The chain combines TRBV7-6 with TRBJ1-6; D is possibly TRBD1 (6 bases). CDR3 size: 16 residues. The V and J ends lost 4 bases and 7 bases respectively, with 17 bases between them. The germline V gene encodes CDR1 SGHVS and CDR2 FNYEAQ. The CDR3 here is CASSSGAGGWNSPLHF. In DNA form, the CDR3 reads TGTGCCAGCAGCTCGGGGGCGGGGGGATGGAATTCACCCCTCCACTTT.

The table lists this clone with a count of one. The chain couples TRBV6-5 to TRBJ1-4; possible D gene TRBD1, 5 bases. V was cut by 4 bases and J by 10 bases, with 19 bases left in between. This CDR3 comprises 15 residues. The germline V gene has CDR1 MNHEY and CDR2 SVGAGI. The DNA for the CDR3 is TGTGCCAGCAGTTGGCAGGGAAATAGAGTCGCAAAACTGTTTTTT. This gives the protein CASSWQGNRVAKLFF.

The chain uses TRBV14 and TRBJ2-7, with 10 bases matching TRBD1. V was clipped by 2 bases and J by 4 bases; unmatched bases: 8. CDR3 size: 16 residues. Looked up from germline, CDR1 is SGHDN and CDR2 is FVKESK. As DNA, the CDR3 is TGTGCCAGCAGCCAATATCCGGGACAGGGGCAGTACGAGCAGTACTTC. Translation: CASSQYPGQGQYEQYF.

This clone was recorded once. The chain employs TRBV29-1 and TRBJ1-1; D might be TRBD1 (6 bases). With 0 bases removed from V and 9 bases from J, the gap between germline ends came to 11 bases. Germline CDR1 and CDR2: SQVTM and ANQGSEA. CDR3 size: 12 residues. CDR3 DNA: TGCAGCGTTGAAGAAAGGGGGGCCCAAGCTTTCTTT. As protein: CSVEERGAQAFF. Complete variable domain (other parts from reference TRBV29-1 and TRBJ1-1): SAVISQKPSRDICQRGTSLTIQCQVDSQVTMMFWYRQQPGQSLTLIATANQGSEATYESGFVIDKFPISRPNLTFSTLTVSNMSPEDSSIYLCSVEERGAQAFFGQGTRLTVV.

This clone was observed a handful of times. The gene calls are TRBV9 and TRBJ2-7; unclear D gene. Germline CDR1 reads SGDLS; CDR2 reads YYNGEE. CDR3 size: 14 residues. Trimming pared 1 base from V and 2 bases from J, leaving 10 bases between. CDR3 sequence reads: CASSVTELTYEQYF. The CDR3 DNA sequence: TGTGCCAGCAGCGTAACAGAACTTACCTACGAGCAGTACTTC.

The chain combines TRBV9 with TRBJ2-1, with a tentative D call TRBD2 (6 bases). This CDR3 has 15 amino acids. Germline V gives CDR1 SGDLS, CDR2 YYNGEE. V was cut by 0 bases and J by 1 base, with 8 bases left in between. CDR3 in DNA: TGTGCCAGCAGCGTAGCTCGGGAGTCCTACAATGAGCAGTTCTTC. It yields the protein CASSVARESYNEQFF.

The rearrangement uses TRBV2 and TRBJ1-2; no definite D call. The CDR3 runs to 12 residues. Germline CDR1 is SNHLY and CDR2 is FYNNEI. V shed 4 bases and J shed 3 bases, with 6 bases lying between them. The CDR3 here is CASSVEDYGYTF. The CDR3 region has the DNA TGTGCCAGCAGTGTCGAGGACTATGGCTACACCTTC.

V usage is TRBV19 and J usage is TRBJ1-4, with D unresolved. CDR3 length: 14 amino acids. V shed 6 bases and J shed 8 bases, with 16 bases lying between them. Looked up from germline, CDR1 is LNHDA and CDR2 is SQIVND (reference sequence). CDR3 coding DNA: TGTGCCAGTAGCCCAGCAGATAGGCAGGAAAAACTGTTTTTT. It translates to CASSPADRQEKLFF.

The chain joins TRBV30 to TRBJ1-3; TRBD1 might be the D (6 bases). Trimming cost V 2 bases and J 0 bases, with 23 bases left between them. The CDR3 is made up of 19 amino acids. The germline gives CDR1 GTSNPN, CDR2 SVGIG (reference sequence). The CDR3 coding sequence is TGTGCCTGGAGTCCGAGGTCAGGGGCCCGGAGTTACTCTGGAAACACCATATATTTT. Its protein product is CAWSPRSGARSYSGNTIYF.

The CDR3 reads CATRLTGVYNEQFF. DNA of the CDR3: TGTGCCACCCGTTTGACAGGGGTCTACAATGAGCAGTTCTTC. The chain employs TRBV6-5 and TRBJ2-1; 8 nucleotides match TRBD1. The V gene's germline CDR1 is MNHEY and CDR2 SVGAGI. The trim removed 10 bases at V and 3 bases at J, leaving 8 bases unmatched. The CDR3 totals 14 residues.

V is TRBV15 and J is TRBJ1-2; D is ambiguous. This CDR3 has 14 residues. Germline-derived CDR1 and CDR2 are LNHNV and YYDKDF (reference sequence). V was shortened by 6 bases and J by 1 base, with 12 bases between the two germline ends. CDR3 region: CATSPNILNYGYTF. As DNA, the CDR3 is TGTGCCACCAGTCCGAACATACTTAACTATGGCTACACCTTC.

V and J are TRBV6-5 and TRBJ2-7; 9 bases align to TRBD2. Germline V gene data show CDR1 as MNHEY and CDR2 as SVGAGI. The CDR3 length is 13 residues. Trimming took 8 bases from V and 6 from J; bases not matched to a gene: 8. CDR3 in amino acids: CASGLAGGFEQYF. CDR3 sequence (DNA): TGTGCCAGCGGGTTGGCGGGAGGGTTCGAGCAGTACTTC.

This chain joins TRBV7-2 and TRBJ2-2; TRBD1 might be the D (5 bases). There are 15 residues in the CDR3. Trimming left V 5 bases short and J 7 bases short, with 17 bases between. Germline values: CDR1 SGHTA, CDR2 FQGNSA. The CDR3 sequence is CASSAQVPPGGELFF. In nucleotides, the CDR3 is TGTGCCAGCAGCGCACAGGTCCCCCCGGGCGGGGAGCTGTTTTTT.

V is TRBV11-2 and J is TRBJ2-3; D unresolved. Trimming pared 1 base from V and 0 bases from J, leaving 8 bases between. The germline gives CDR1 SGHAT, CDR2 FQNNGV. CDR3 length: 15 residues. This chain's CDR3 is CASSLVGGSTDTQYF. CDR3 bases: TGTGCCAGCAGCTTAGTAGGCGGAAGCACAGATACGCAGTATTTT.

The chain uses TRBV19 and TRBJ1-1, with D perhaps matching TRBD1 (5 bases). The V gene lost 4 bases and the J gene lost 0 bases, with 27 bases spanning the gap. There are 20 residues in the CDR3. Germline V lookup: CDR1 LNHDA, CDR2 SQIVND (reference sequence). The CDR3 sequence: CASSTIQGIYDGSMNTEAFF. The CDR3 DNA is TGTGCCAGTAGTACAATTCAGGGCATCTATGATGGCTCTATGAACACTGAAGCTTTCTTT.

The V and J genes are TRBV27 and TRBJ1-5; D is ambiguous. The germline V gene has CDR1 MNHEY and CDR2 SMNVEV (reference sequence). The CDR3 has 13 amino acids. Trimming shortened V by 4 bases and J by 0 bases, and 4 bases separated the two germline ends. CDR3 region: CASSYSSNQPQHF. Written as DNA, the CDR3 is TGTGCCAGCAGTTACAGTAGCAATCAGCCCCAGCATTTT.

The V and J genes are TRBV28 and TRBJ1-3; D perhaps matches TRBD1 (6 bases). The germline V and J ends were trimmed by 3 bases and 0 bases, with 27 bases remaining between them. Germline CDR1 is MDHEN and CDR2 is SYDVKM. This CDR3 contains 21 residues. The DNA of the CDR3 is TGTGCCAGCAGTTTCTCTTTAGGGGGACAAGGCGAATCGAGCTCTGGAAACACCATATATTTT. The encoded protein is CASSFSLGGQGESSSGNTIYF.